This T cell receptor beta chain appears in the sequencing data of a study of T cells expressing NK-cell markers. Whole-study findings and limits: These clonotypes also led the CD3+CD56-NKG2C+ fraction in a handful of donors.

This CDR3 is 14 amino acids long. From germline, CDR1 is MGHRA and CDR2 YSYEKL. Following a re-call of the 5' RACE reads, TCRdb has one entry per CDR3 protein and lacks DNA. The sample table sets out roughly 180,000 distinct CDR3 sequences. On this clonotype: Its target is unknown.

This sequence was found in a man aged 18-69 years in good health. The chain couples TRBV4-1 to TRBJ2-3. The sample was blood T cells: a sorted CD56 or NKG2C T cell subset, CD4+ or CD8+ T cells, or bulk PBMC T cells (not recorded which). The chain's CDR3 is CASSQDKRTDTQYF.